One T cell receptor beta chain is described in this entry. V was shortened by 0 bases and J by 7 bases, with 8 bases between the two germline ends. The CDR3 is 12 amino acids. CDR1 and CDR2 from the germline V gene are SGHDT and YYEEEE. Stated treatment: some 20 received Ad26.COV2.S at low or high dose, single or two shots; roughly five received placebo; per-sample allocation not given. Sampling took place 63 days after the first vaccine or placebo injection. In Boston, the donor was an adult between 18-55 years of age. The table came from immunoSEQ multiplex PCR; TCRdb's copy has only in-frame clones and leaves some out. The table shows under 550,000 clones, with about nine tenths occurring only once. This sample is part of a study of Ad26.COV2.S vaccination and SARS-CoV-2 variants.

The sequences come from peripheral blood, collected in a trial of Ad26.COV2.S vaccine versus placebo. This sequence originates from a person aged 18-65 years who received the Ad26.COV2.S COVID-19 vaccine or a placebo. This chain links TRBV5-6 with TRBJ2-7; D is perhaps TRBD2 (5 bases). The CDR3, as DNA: TGTGCCAGCAGCTTGGCGGGGTGGGAGCAGTACTTC. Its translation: CASSLAGWEQYF.